This TCR beta chain is drawn from a study of blood T cell repertoires in COVID-19. Study-level information: COVID-19 samples, acute and convalescent, were from the United States, Italy and Spain. Sources were T cells, B-cell-depleted T cells, or PBMCs; the material itself was cDNA or gDNA.

As originally analysed: For nucleated cells, counts were estimated from reference gene primer amplification. Clones were sequenced by immunoSEQ multiplex PCR, and TCRdb holds only the in-frame ones, with some missing. V and J calls and clone size are as listed in that table; D and trimming were resolved from the DNA. Altogether 40,000 to 50,000 clones are present, 89% being singletons, with the ten largest covering 6.2%. V was shortened by 0 bases and J by 4 bases, with 7 bases between the two germline ends. The CDR3 totals 15 residues. Germline V CDR1 and CDR2: SGHTA, FQGNSA. Sample: peripheral blood. This clonotype originated in a human donor in a cohort sampled during active COVID-19. This chain joins TRBV7-2 and TRBJ1-6; unclear D gene. CDR3 sequence reads: CASSLAGQYNSPLHF. The CDR3 nucleotides read TGTGCCAGCAGCTTAGCTGGTCAGTATAATTCACCCCTCCACTTT.